This record looks at one T cell receptor (beta chain) sequence and its context. The target antigen is unknown. The record originates from a study of post-analysis software for immune sequencing data. As for the study in general: In terms of disease course, relapsing-remitting, secondary progressive and progressive-relapsing multiple sclerosis were included. Study-wide results and caveats: About 5 TRBV segments occurring more often in patients than controls included TRBV5-6, TRBV5-1 and TRBV20-1. Controls significantly exceeded multiple sclerosis patients in normalized Chao1 diversity.

cDNA libraries for TCR beta contained unique molecular identifiers. TCRdb re-analysed the PCR reads in MiXCR, keeping a single row per CDR3 protein. The table shows approximately 440,000 distinct CDR3 sequences, with approximately 45% occurring only once. The CDR3 spans 14 residues. In germline, CDR1 is DFQATT, CDR2 SNEGSKA (reference sequence). The junction had 5 bases not matched to a gene; V was cut back by 1 base and J by 4 bases. This receptor was obtained from a girl aged 10-17 years with multiple sclerosis. Sequencing was done on a sample of blood. V usage is TRBV20-1 and J usage is TRBJ2-5; 8 bases map to TRBD2. The CDR3 region is CSARVESGRETQYF. The CDR3 DNA reads as TGCAGTGCTAGAGTTGAGAGCGGGAGAGAGACCCAGTACTTC.